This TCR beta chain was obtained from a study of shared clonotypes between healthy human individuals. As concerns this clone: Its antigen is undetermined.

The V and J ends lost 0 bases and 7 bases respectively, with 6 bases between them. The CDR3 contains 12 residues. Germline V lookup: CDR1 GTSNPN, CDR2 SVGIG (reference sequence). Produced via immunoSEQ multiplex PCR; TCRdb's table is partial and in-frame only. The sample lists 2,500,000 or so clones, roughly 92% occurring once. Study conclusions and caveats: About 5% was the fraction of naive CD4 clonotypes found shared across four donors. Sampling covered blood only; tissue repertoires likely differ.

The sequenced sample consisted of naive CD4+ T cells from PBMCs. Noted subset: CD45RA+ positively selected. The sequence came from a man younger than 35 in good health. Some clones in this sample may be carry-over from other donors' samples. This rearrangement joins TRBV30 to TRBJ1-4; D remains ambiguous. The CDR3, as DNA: TGTGCCTGGAGTGTAAGGGCTGAAAAACTGTTTTTT. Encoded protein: CAWSVRAEKLFF.